These 8 T cell receptor beta chains share one sample of origin, sequenced in a study of blood T cells in healthy people across ages. Sample-barcoded 5' priming and a J-beta primer mix drove a second PCR of about 7 to 12 cycles. TCRdb itself ran the 5' RACE reads through MiXCR, one entry per CDR3 protein. This sample yields roughly 680,000 distinct CDR3 sequences, of which over 40% are seen a single time; approximately 15% belongs to the top ten. Sequencing was performed on blood. These receptors originate from a woman older than 75 in good health.

CDR3 nucleotide sequence: TGTGCCAGCAGCTTCGGATTGAGGGGAAGGGGAAACACCATATATTTT. Its translation: CASSFGLRGRGNTIYF. The genes are TRBV11-2 and TRBJ1-3; D may be TRBD1 (5 bases). CDR1 and CDR2 from the germline V gene are SGHAT and FQNNGV. The ends were cut back, 3 bases at V and 4 bases at J, with 16 bases in the middle. This CDR3 spans 16 amino acids.

Comments on this clonotype: This may be a read error: a much more frequent sequence differs by one nucleotide. The V gene is TRBV6-6, the J gene TRBJ2-3; 7 positions agree with TRBD1. The CDR3 contains 15 residues. Germline V CDR1 and CDR2: MNHNY, SVGAGI (reference sequence). DNA for the CDR3: TGTACCAGCAGTTCGTCCGGACAGGTGGGGGATACGCAGTATTTT. Encoded protein: CTSSSSGQVGDTQYF.

This clonotype was found a few times. This sequence joins TRBV7-9 and TRBJ2-6, with TRBD1 matching over 9 bases. Germline V gives CDR1 SEHNR, CDR2 FQNEAQ (reference sequence). The CDR3 runs 15 residues. With V trimmed by 5 bases and J by 4 bases, 3 bases remained unmatched. This CDR3 is CASSAQGAGANVLTF. The CDR3 region has the DNA TGTGCCAGCAGCGCACAGGGGGCCGGGGCCAACGTCCTGACTTTC.

This clonotype was found many times. The V call is TRBV3-1, the J call TRBJ2-5; weak D call: TRBD2 (6 bases). Trimming took off 8 bases at V and 0 bases at J, with 13 bases between the two ends. Per germline, CDR1 LGHDT and CDR2 YNNKEL (reference sequence). This CDR3 contains 14 residues. The CDR3 is CASEEGVYQETQYF. DNA for the CDR3: TGTGCCAGCGAGGAGGGAGTGTACCAAGAGACCCAGTACTTC.

This clonotype was seen many times. The chain employs TRBV10-3 and TRBJ2-1, with TRBD2 identical over 11 bases. V trimming: 7 bases; J trimming: 8 bases; junction bases outside the gene matches: 19. This CDR3 contains 18 residues. Germline CDR1 and CDR2: ENHRY and SYGVKD. CDR3 sequence: CAITALASGGPRVYEQFF. The CDR3 DNA reads TGTGCCATCACAGCCTTAGCTAGCGGGGGGCCTCGGGTCTATGAGCAGTTCTTC.

This clonotype has a handful of counts. A much more abundant neighbour one base away suggests this may be a read error. The chain joins TRBV5-1 to TRBJ1-5, with D tentatively TRBD1 (5 bases). Germline assignment: CDR1 SGHRS and CDR2 YFSETQ. The CDR3 extends over 13 amino acids. Between the trimmed V and J ends, which lost 3 bases and 6 bases, there was a span of 10 bases. The CDR3 nucleotides are TGCGCCAGCAGCTGGTTAGGGGCTCAGCCCCAGCATTTT. Protein sequence: CASSWLGAQPQHF.

This clonotype showed up just a few times. The chain employs TRBV20-1 and TRBJ1-5; the D gene is possibly TRBD1 (6 bases). Trimming took 2 bases from V and 5 from J, leaving 10 bases between them. Germline lookup yields CDR1 DFQATT and CDR2 SNEGSKA (reference sequence). The CDR3 consists of 13 residues. The CDR3 spells CSARQGPHQPQHF. CDR3 coding DNA: TGCAGTGCTAGACAGGGGCCCCATCAGCCCCAGCATTTT.

The V call is TRBV7-2, the J call TRBJ1-6, with D uncertain. This CDR3 has 18 amino acids. The V end was cut by 1 base, the J end by 7 bases, with 20 bases between. Germline V gene sequence: CDR1 SGHTA, CDR2 FQGNSA. The CDR3 loop is CASSLGALEGLRNSPLHF. CDR3 sequence (DNA): TGTGCCAGCAGCTTAGGCGCGCTGGAGGGTTTAAGGAATTCACCCCTCCACTTT.